The 14 T cell receptor beta chains reported below all come from one sample, sequenced in a study of technical replicates of blood from a handful of donors. Clones were sequenced by immunoSEQ multiplex PCR, and TCRdb holds only the in-frame ones, with some missing. The sample holds tens of thousands of clones, about 96% seen once. The sample consisted of T cells isolated from PBMCs. The receptors shown here come from a human donor in good health.

This chain connects TRBV19 to TRBJ1-2, with 8 bases fitting TRBD1. This CDR3 is 16 amino acids long. Germline V gives CDR1 LNHDA, CDR2 SQIVND (reference sequence). J was trimmed by 8 bases and V by 3 bases; bases with no gene match: 14. CDR3 in amino acids: CASSIPSTGAREGYTF. CDR3 DNA sequence: TGTGCCAGTAGTATCCCCTCGACAGGGGCGAGGGAAGGCTACACCTTC.

The chain links TRBV10-1 to TRBJ1-1, with D unresolved. Trimming cost V 3 bases and J 4 bases, with 12 bases left between them. The CDR3 spans 14 residues. CDR1 and CDR2 (germline): WNHNN, SYGVQD (reference sequence). CDR3 in amino acids: CASSDRWSGTEAFF. CDR3 DNA: TGCGCCAGCAGTGATAGGTGGTCGGGCACTGAAGCTTTCTTT.

This clone came up once. The chain uses TRBV29-1 and TRBJ2-3; maybe TRBD1 (5 bases). The germline V and J ends were trimmed by 3 bases and 4 bases, with 17 bases remaining between them. The CDR3 covers 15 residues. Germline CDR1 reads SQVTM; CDR2 reads ANQGSEA. CDR3 region: CSVDLRGLLSDTQYF. DNA for the CDR3: TGCAGCGTTGACCTAAGGGGCCTATTATCAGATACGCAGTATTTT.

V is TRBV19 and J is TRBJ2-2; 12 positions agree with TRBD2. With V trimmed by 2 bases and J by 4 bases, 8 bases remained unmatched. Germline V gene lookup returns CDR1 LNHDA and CDR2 SQIVND (reference sequence). This CDR3 is 18 amino acids long. DNA for the CDR3: TGTGCCAGTAGTATATGGTCTAGCGGGAGGGTTGGCACCGGGGAGCTGTTTTTT. This codes for CASSIWSSGRVGTGELFF.

The CDR3 DNA sequence: TGTGCCTGGAGTCTAGCGGGGGGATACACAGATACGCAGTATTTT. Translated: CAWSLAGGYTDTQYF. The chain combines TRBV30 with TRBJ2-3, with TRBD2 identical over 11 bases. The CDR3 is made up of 15 amino acids. V dropped 2 bases and J dropped 2; count of bases not matched to a gene: 3. Per germline, CDR1 GTSNPN and CDR2 SVGIG (reference sequence).

The V call is TRBV27, the J call TRBJ2-1; 13 bases agree with TRBD2. After removal of 4 bases from V and 6 bases from J, the junction contained 6 bases not matched to a gene. From germline, CDR1 is MNHEY and CDR2 SMNVEV (reference sequence). CDR3 length equals 16 residues. The CDR3 is CASSSPLAGGANEQFF. CDR3 DNA: TGTGCCAGCAGTTCGCCACTAGCGGGAGGGGCCAATGAGCAGTTCTTC.

The chain combines TRBV5-1 with TRBJ2-2; 7 bases line up with TRBD2. The CDR3 is made up of 15 amino acids. Germline V lookup: CDR1 SGHRS, CDR2 YFSETQ. Trimming removed 0 bases from V and 6 bases from J; junction bases left unmatched: 5. The CDR3 coding sequence is TGCGCCAGCAGCTTGGCCGGCGGGAGCTCCGGGGAGCTGTTTTTT. Protein product: CASSLAGGSSGELFF.

V gene TRBV6-1 combines with J gene TRBJ2-3; D might be TRBD2 (6 bases). V was shortened by 5 bases and J by 5 bases, with 14 bases between the two germline ends. The germline CDR1 and CDR2 sequences are MNHNS and SASEGT. The CDR3 loop spans 14 amino acids. CDR3 sequence reads: CASSLRETIDTQYF. The CDR3 DNA is TGTGCCAGCAGTTTACGGGAGACCATAGATACGCAGTATTTT.

This clone is a singleton in its sample. V is TRBV10-2 and J is TRBJ2-3; 10 nucleotides line up with TRBD2. Germline V gene sequence: CDR1 WSHSY, CDR2 SAAADI. This CDR3 region has 13 residues. V was clipped by 6 bases and J by 9 bases; unmatched bases: 6. The CDR3 DNA sequence: TGCGCCAGCAGGGAGCGGGGGGGCCGAACGCAGTATTTT. This codes for CASRERGGRTQYF.

The chain employs TRBV27 and TRBJ1-1; no clear D. Trimming cost V 5 bases and J 7 bases, with 11 bases left between them. From germline, CDR1 is MNHEY and CDR2 SMNVEV (reference sequence). The CDR3 spans 12 residues. The CDR3 DNA reads TGTGCCAGCAGTCCTAACAGAGTTGAAGCTTTCTTT. This gives the protein CASSPNRVEAFF.

This clone was observed once. The rearrangement uses TRBV30 and TRBJ2-5, with TRBD1 matching 8 bases. With 4 bases clipped from V and 5 bases from J, the junction kept 6 bases outside the gene matches. Per germline, CDR1 GTSNPN and CDR2 SVGIG (reference sequence). CDR3 length: 13 amino acids. The CDR3 DNA sequence: TGTGCCTGGACCCCAGGGGGCGCGGAGACCCAGTACTTC. Protein product: CAWTPGGAETQYF.

This chain connects TRBV6-5 to TRBJ1-5; a possible D gene is TRBD1 (5 bases). The V gene's germline CDR1 is MNHEY and CDR2 SVGAGI. V dropped 2 bases and J dropped 4 bases, with 9 bases sitting between them. The CDR3 extends over 14 amino acids. The CDR3 region has the DNA TGTGCCAGCAGTTACCGGGGGTCAAATCAGCCCCAGCATTTT. Translated: CASSYRGSNQPQHF.

The rearrangement uses TRBV30 and TRBJ1-1; D uncertain. V lost 2 bases and J 0 bases, leaving 13 bases between the germline ends. The CDR3 sequence is 15 residues long. In germline, CDR1 is GTSNPN, CDR2 SVGIG (reference sequence). The CDR3 nucleotides read TGTGCCTGGAGTCCCCCTCTTTATCTGAACACTGAAGCTTTCTTT. Protein product: CAWSPPLYLNTEAFF.

The rearrangement links TRBV14 to TRBJ1-1, with D tentatively TRBD1 (5 bases). This CDR3 has 13 amino acids. Germline loops: CDR1 SGHDN, CDR2 FVKESK. Deletions cut 3 bases from V and 10 bases from J, with 15 bases between. This CDR3 reads CASSHGARAGAFF. In nucleotides, the CDR3 is TGTGCCAGCAGCCATGGGGCTAGGGCTGGAGCTTTCTTT.